Shown below are 12 T cell receptor beta chains from a single sample sequenced in a study of Graves' ophthalmopathy and Graves' hyperthyroidism. RNA transcripts provided the template for amplifying TCR beta CDR3 regions. HTBI-primed first-round RT-PCR preceded second-round multiplex PCR. TCRdb independently ran MiXCR on the multiplex PCR reads; one entry per CDR3 protein. The sample yields 210,000 or so distinct CDR3 sequences, around 30% seen once. The sample was peripheral blood. These receptors were collected from a man aged 45 to 65 with Graves' ophthalmopathy.

This clonotype has at least ten counts. The chain has TRBV11-2 and TRBJ2-5; D ambiguous. V was trimmed by 1 base and J by 4 bases, leaving 10 bases between them. CDR1 and CDR2 (germline): SGHAT, FQNNGV. The CDR3 runs 14 residues. In DNA form, the CDR3 reads TGTGCCAGCAGCTTAGGAGTTTGGGGAGAGACCCAGTACTTC. Translating it yields CASSLGVWGETQYF.

This clonotype was seen repeatedly, ten times or more. The chain couples TRBV7-8 to TRBJ2-7, with D hard to call. The CDR3 contains 13 residues. V was shortened by 0 bases and J by 4 bases, with 7 bases between the two germline ends. Germline loops: CDR1 SGHVS, CDR2 FQNEAQ. The CDR3 here is CASSLASQYEQYF. Here the CDR3 DNA reads TGTGCCAGCAGCTTAGCTAGTCAGTACGAGCAGTACTTC.

The CDR3, as DNA: TGTGCCAGCAGTTTATTATACATCAGGAACACTGAAGCTTTCTTT. It codes for CASSLLYIRNTEAFF. The chain joins TRBV12-3 or TRBV12-4 to TRBJ1-1; D uncertain. The CDR3 spans 15 residues. The V end lost 2 bases, the J end lost 1 base, and 11 bases lay between the germline ends.

This clonotype was seen ten or more times. J is TRBJ2-2 and V is TRBV28, with D perhaps matching TRBD1 or TRBD2 (5 bases each). The V gene lost 8 bases and the J gene lost 7 bases, with 14 bases spanning the gap. The CDR3 runs to 13 residues. Looked up from germline, CDR1 is MDHEN and CDR2 is SYDVKM. CDR3 bases: TGTGCCAGCCGGGTGTCTGGGGGCGGGGAGCTGTTTTTT. Translation: CASRVSGGGELFF. Full variable domain (missing parts from reference TRBV28 and TRBJ2-2): DVKVTQSSRYLVKRTGEKVFLECVQDMDHENMFWYRQDPGLGLRLIYFSYDVKMKEKGDIPEGYSVSREKKERFSLILESASTNQTSMYLCASRVSGGGELFFGEGSRLTVL.

The rearrangement links TRBV6-5 to TRBJ1-1; D is possibly TRBD1 (5 bases). From germline, CDR1 is MNHEY and CDR2 SVGAGI. This CDR3 is built from 15 residues. V gave up 5 bases and J gave up 2 bases, with 15 bases separating them. The CDR3 DNA is TGTGCCAGCAGTCATCGACAGCCGGTAAACACTGAAGCTTTCTTT. Its protein product is CASSHRQPVNTEAFF.

In this sample, this clonotype turned up many times. The chain links TRBV6-1 to TRBJ2-7; 7 bases are a match to TRBD2. V trimming: 6 bases; J trimming: 0 bases; junction bases outside the gene matches: 11. This CDR3 is 16 amino acids long. Germline loops: CDR1 MNHNS, CDR2 SASEGT. CDR3 region: CASSPPPLAASYEQYF. The CDR3 DNA follows: TGTGCCAGCAGCCCCCCGCCGCTAGCGGCCTCCTACGAGCAGTACTTC.

The chain couples TRBV28 to TRBJ1-2; D possibly corresponds to TRBD1 (5 bases). CDR1 and CDR2 from the germline V gene are MDHEN and SYDVKM. The CDR3 extends over 13 amino acids. The germline V and J ends were trimmed by 7 bases and 4 bases, with 13 bases remaining between them. The CDR3 region is CASTARGTYGYTF. The DNA of the CDR3 is TGTGCCAGCACCGCCCGCGGGACCTATGGCTACACCTTC.

At least ten counts were recorded for this clonotype. The rearrangement links TRBV27 to TRBJ2-5; possibly TRBD1 for D (6 bases). CDR3 size: 15 residues. V shed 5 bases and J shed 5 bases, with 18 bases lying between them. Per the germline V gene, CDR1 is MNHEY and CDR2 is SMNVEV (reference sequence). The CDR3 here is CASSPTDSLGETQYF. For the CDR3, the DNA is TGTGCCAGCAGTCCGACGGACAGCTTGGGGGAGACCCAGTACTTC.

This clonotype came up many times. The chain has TRBV12-5 and TRBJ2-2; maybe TRBD2 (5 bases). The CDR3 totals 15 residues. With 1 base removed from V and 10 bases from J, the gap between germline ends came to 16 bases. Germline V CDR1 and CDR2: LGHNT, FRNRAP. CDR3 in DNA: TGTGCTAGTGGTTTGGCGCAGCACACCGGGGTGGAGCTGTTTTTT. Its translation is CASGLAQHTGVELFF.

This clonotype was seen ten or more times. This rearrangement joins TRBV6-2 or TRBV6-3 to TRBJ2-7; no reliable D call. CDR3 length: 12 amino acids. V was shortened by 1 base and J by 2 bases, with 3 bases between the two germline ends. Germline V CDR1 and CDR2: MNHEY, SVGEGT. The CDR3 protein is CASSYLAYEQYF. Here the CDR3 DNA reads TGTGCCAGCAGTTACTTGGCCTACGAGCAGTACTTC.

This clonotype showed up many times. The chain carries TRBV6-2 or TRBV6-3 and TRBJ1-5, with D uncertain. The CDR3 covers 13 residues. V shed 7 bases and J shed 5 bases, with 12 bases lying between them. Looked up from germline, CDR1 is MNHEY and CDR2 is SVGEGT. The CDR3 region is CASNEVLDQPQHF. The CDR3 bases are TGTGCCAGCAATGAGGTGCTCGATCAGCCCCAGCATTTT.

CDR3 residues: CASSPRGTDILEQYF. The CDR3, as DNA: TGTGCCAGCTCCCCCCGGGGGACAGATATTCTCGAGCAGTACTTC. The V call is TRBV28, the J call TRBJ2-7; possibly TRBD1 for D (7 bases). The CDR3 sequence is 15 residues long. Germline V gives CDR1 MDHEN, CDR2 SYDVKM. V lost 8 bases and J 6 bases, leaving 23 bases between the germline ends.